The clone carrying this T cell receptor beta chain was counted only a few times. This sample is part of a study of CD8+ T cells in alopecia areata. Once RNA had been extracted, it was reverse transcribed into cDNA to act as the sequencing template. The table came from immunoSEQ multiplex PCR; TCRdb's copy has only in-frame clones and leaves some out. The repertoire holds some 150,000 clones, with 40% to 65% as singletons. In germline, CDR1 is GTSNPN, CDR2 SVGIG (reference sequence). This CDR3 comprises 15 residues. After removal of 0 bases from V and 5 bases from J, the junction contained 8 bases not matched to a gene.

This receptor was identified in a human donor with alopecia areata. The V and J genes are TRBV30 and TRBJ2-5; TRBD1 matches at 8 bases. Material: CD8+ T cells sorted from blood, obtained at week 0. Written as DNA, the CDR3 is TGTGCCTGGAGTGTGAGGCAGGGGGCAGGGGAGACCCAGTACTTC. Its protein product is CAWSVRQGAGETQYF.